Sequencing of this T cell receptor beta chain was carried out in a study of shared clonotypes between healthy human individuals. The study's findings and limits: Investigators expected sequencing depth to affect clonotype sharing among donors. Naive CD4 clonotypes were shared across several donors at roughly 4.6%.

How the authors handled the data: Filtering was not the same, since immunoSEQ gave junction-only sequences without quality scores. Sequencing used immunoSEQ multiplex PCR; TCRdb keeps in-frame clones, though not all of them. V and J calls and clone size are as listed in that table; D and trimming were resolved from the DNA. This sample has a few million clones, with 90% to 95% found just once. This CDR3 comprises 14 residues. The V end was cut by 1 base, the J end by 5 bases, with 12 bases between. Germline CDR1 reads SEHNR; CDR2 reads FQNEAQ (reference sequence). Comment on this clone: No antigen is known for it.

The naive CD8 fraction comprised CD45RO-negative cells positively selected for CCR7 and excluded terminally differentiated effector memory CD45RA+ cells. Nashville, Tennessee was home to all donors, each a Caucasian adult. Sequencing was performed on naive CD8+ T cells from PBMCs. This sequence was found in a man younger than 35 in good health. Some clones in this sample may be carry-over from other donors' samples. V and J are TRBV7-9 and TRBJ2-7; TRBD1 is a possible D gene (6 bases). CDR3 in amino acids: CASSLGRGGNEQYF. CDR3 bases: TGTGCCAGCAGCTTAGGCAGGGGTGGGAACGAGCAGTACTTC.